This T cell receptor beta chain was retrieved from a study of blood T cell repertoires in COVID-19. Study-level background: COVID-19 samples from acute and convalescent phases originated in the United States, Italy and Spain.

The V and J ends lost 5 bases and 6 bases, in that order; junction bases with no gene match: 5. The CDR3 covers 13 residues. The germline CDR1 and CDR2 sequences are SGHAT and FQNNGV. This clone was detected ten times or more. Authors' processing steps: Counts of nucleated cells, estimated from reference gene primer amplification, were obtained. Sequencing used immunoSEQ multiplex PCR; TCRdb keeps in-frame clones, though not all of them. V and J calls and clone size are copied from that table; D and trimming were computed from the DNA. The sample records some 150,000 clones, about 87% being singletons.

This clonotype was sampled from a human donor in a cohort sampled during active COVID-19. Sequencing was performed on peripheral blood. The rearrangement links TRBV11-2 to TRBJ1-2, with TRBD1 matching 8 bases. CDR3 protein: CASSPGTGHGYTF. As DNA, the CDR3 is TGTGCCAGCAGCCCCGGGACAGGACATGGCTACACCTTC.